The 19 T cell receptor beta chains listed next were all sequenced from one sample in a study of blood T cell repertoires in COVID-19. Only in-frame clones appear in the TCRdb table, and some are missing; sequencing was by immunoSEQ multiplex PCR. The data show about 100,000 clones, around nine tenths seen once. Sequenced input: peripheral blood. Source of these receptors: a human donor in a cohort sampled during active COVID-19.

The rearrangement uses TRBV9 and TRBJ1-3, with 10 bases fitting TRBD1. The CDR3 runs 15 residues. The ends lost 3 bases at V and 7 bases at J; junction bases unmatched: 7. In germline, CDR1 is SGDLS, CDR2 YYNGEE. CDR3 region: CASSEGGQGFNTIYF. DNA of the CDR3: TGTGCCAGCAGCGAGGGGGGACAGGGGTTTAACACCATATATTTT.

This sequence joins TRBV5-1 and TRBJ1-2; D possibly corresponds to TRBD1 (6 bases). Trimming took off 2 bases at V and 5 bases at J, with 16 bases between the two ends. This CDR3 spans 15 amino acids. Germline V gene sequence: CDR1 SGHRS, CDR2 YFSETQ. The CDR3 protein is CASSFSWGQGYGYTF. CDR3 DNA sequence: TGCGCCAGCAGCTTTAGCTGGGGGCAAGGATATGGCTACACCTTC.

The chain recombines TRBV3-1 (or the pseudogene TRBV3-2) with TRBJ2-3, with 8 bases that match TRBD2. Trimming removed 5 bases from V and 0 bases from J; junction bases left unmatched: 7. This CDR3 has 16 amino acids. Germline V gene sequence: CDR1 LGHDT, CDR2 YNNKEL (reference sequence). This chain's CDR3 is CASSSVAGSSTDTQYF. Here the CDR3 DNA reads TGTGCCAGCAGCTCAGTAGCGGGGAGCAGCACAGATACGCAGTATTTT.

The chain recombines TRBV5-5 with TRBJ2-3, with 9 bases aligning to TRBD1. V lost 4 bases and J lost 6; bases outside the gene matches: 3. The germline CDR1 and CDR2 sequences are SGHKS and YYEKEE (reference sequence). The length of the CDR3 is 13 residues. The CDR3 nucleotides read TGTGCCAGCAGCGGACAGGGGATGGATACGCAGTATTTT. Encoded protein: CASSGQGMDTQYF.

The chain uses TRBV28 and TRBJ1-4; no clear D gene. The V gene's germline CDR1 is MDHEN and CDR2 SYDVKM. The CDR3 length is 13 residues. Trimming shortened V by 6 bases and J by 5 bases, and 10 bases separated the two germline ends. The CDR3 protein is CASSLFLNEKLFF. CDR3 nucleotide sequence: TGTGCCAGCAGCCTTTTCCTCAATGAAAAACTGTTTTTT.

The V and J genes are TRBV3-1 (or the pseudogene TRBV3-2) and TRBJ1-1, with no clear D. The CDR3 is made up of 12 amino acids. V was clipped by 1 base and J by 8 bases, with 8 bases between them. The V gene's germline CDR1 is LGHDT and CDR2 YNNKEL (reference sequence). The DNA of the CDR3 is TGTGCCAGCAGCCAAGGGCATACCGAAGCTTTCTTT. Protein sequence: CASSQGHTEAFF.

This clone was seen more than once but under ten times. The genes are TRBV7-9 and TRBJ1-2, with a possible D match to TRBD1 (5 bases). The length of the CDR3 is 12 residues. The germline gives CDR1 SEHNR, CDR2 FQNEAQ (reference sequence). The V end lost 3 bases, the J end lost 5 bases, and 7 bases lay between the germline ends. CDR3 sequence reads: CASSFPGYGYTF. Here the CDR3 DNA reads TGTGCCAGCAGCTTCCCAGGGTATGGCTACACCTTC.

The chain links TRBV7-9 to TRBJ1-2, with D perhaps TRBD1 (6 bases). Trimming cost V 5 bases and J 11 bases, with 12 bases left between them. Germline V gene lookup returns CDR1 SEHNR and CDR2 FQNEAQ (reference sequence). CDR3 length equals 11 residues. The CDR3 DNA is TGTGCCAGCAGCGAAGGACAGATGTACACCTTC. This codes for CASSEGQMYTF.

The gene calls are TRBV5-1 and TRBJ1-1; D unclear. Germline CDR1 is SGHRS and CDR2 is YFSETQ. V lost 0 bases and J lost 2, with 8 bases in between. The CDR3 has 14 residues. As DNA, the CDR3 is TGCGCCAGCAGCTTGGGGGCCGGAAACACTGAAGCTTTCTTT. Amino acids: CASSLGAGNTEAFF.

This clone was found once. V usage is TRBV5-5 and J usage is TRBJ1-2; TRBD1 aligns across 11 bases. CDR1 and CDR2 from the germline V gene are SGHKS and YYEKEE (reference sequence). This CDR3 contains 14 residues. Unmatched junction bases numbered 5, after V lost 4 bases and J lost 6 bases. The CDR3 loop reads CASSLDRGLNGYTF. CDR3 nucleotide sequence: TGTGCCAGCAGCCTGGACAGGGGGCTGAATGGCTACACCTTC.

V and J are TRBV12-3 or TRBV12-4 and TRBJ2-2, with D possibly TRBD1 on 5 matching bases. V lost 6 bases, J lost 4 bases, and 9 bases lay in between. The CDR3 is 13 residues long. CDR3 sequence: CASRRQITGELFF. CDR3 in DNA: TGTGCCAGCAGAAGACAGATCACCGGGGAGCTGTTTTTT.

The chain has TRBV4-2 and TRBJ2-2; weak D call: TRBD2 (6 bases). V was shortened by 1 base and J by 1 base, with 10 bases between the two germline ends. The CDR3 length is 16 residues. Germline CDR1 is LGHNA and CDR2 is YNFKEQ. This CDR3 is CASSQGVGGNTGELFF. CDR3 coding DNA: TGTGCCAGCAGCCAAGGAGTCGGGGGGAACACCGGGGAGCTGTTTTTT.

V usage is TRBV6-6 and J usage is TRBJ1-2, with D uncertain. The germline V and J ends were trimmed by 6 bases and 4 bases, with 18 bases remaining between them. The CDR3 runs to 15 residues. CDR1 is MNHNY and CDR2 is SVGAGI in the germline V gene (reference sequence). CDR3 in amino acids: CASSSTRQPLYGYTF. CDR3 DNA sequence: TGTGCCAGCAGCTCCACGAGGCAGCCTCTCTATGGCTACACCTTC.

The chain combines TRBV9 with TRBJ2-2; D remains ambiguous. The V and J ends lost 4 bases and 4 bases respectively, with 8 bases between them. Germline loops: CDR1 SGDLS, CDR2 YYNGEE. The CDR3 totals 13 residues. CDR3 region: CASSHSVTGELFF. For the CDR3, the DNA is TGTGCCAGCAGCCATTCGGTCACCGGGGAGCTGTTTTTT.

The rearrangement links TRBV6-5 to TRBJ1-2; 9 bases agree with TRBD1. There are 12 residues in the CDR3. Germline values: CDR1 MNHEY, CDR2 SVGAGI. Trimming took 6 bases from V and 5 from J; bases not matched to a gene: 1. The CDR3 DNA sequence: TGTGCCAGCAGACAGGGGGCTTATGGCTACACCTTC. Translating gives CASRQGAYGYTF.

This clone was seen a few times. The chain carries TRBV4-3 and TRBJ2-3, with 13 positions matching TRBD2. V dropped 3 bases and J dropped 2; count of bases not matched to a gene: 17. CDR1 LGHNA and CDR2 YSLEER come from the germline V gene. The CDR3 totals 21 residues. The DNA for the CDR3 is TGCGCCAGCAGCCATCACGTCCGGACTAGCGGGGGCCGACAATACACAGATACGCAGTATTTT. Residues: CASSHHVRTSGGRQYTDTQYF.

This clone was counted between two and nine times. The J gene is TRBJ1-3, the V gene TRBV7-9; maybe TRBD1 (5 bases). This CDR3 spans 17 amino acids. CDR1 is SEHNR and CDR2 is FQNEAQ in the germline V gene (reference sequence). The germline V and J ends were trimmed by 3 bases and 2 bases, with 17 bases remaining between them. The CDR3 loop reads CASSFRVEGATGNTIYF. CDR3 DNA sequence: TGTGCCAGCAGCTTTCGTGTAGAAGGGGCCACTGGAAACACCATATATTTT.

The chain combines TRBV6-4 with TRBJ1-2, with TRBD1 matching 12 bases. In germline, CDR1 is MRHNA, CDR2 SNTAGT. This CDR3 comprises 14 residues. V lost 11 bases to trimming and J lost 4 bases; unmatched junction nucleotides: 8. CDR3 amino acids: CAGPGTGGVYGYTF. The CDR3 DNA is TGTGCCGGACCGGGGACAGGGGGCGTCTATGGCTACACCTTC.

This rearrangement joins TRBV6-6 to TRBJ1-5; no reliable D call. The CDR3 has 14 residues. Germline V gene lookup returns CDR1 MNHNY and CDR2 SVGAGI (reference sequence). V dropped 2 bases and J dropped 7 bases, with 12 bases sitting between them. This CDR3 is CASSYPEEGQPQHF. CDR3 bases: TGTGCCAGCAGTTACCCGGAGGAGGGACAGCCCCAGCATTTT.